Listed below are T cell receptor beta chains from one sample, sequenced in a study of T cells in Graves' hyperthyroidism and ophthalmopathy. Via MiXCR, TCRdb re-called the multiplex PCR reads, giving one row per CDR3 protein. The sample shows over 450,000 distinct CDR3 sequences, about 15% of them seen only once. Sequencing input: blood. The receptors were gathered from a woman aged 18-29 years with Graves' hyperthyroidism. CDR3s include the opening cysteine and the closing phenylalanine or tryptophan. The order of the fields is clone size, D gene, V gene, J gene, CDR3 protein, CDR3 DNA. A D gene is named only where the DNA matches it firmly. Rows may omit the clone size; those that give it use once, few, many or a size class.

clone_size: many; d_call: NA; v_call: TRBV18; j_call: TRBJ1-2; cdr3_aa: CASSPQKTGHYGYTF; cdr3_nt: TGTGCCAGCTCACCCCAGAAGACAGGCCACTATGGCTACACCTTC
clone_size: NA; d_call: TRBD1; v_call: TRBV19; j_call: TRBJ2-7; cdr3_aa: CASNAGQGAYEQYF; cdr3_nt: TGTGCCAGTAACGCGGGACAGGGGGCCTACGAGCAGTACTTC
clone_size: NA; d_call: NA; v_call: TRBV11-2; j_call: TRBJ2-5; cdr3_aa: CASSLDRQDGMETQYF; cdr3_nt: TGTGCCAGCAGCTTAGACCGCCAGGATGGGATGGAGACCCAGTACTTC
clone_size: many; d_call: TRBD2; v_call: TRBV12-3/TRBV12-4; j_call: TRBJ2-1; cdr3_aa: CASSFMSGSYEQFF; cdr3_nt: TGTGCCAGCAGTTTTATGAGCGGGAGCTATGAGCAGTTCTTC
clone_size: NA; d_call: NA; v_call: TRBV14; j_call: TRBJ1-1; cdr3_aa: CASSQVGFTEAFF; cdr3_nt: TGTGCCAGCAGCCAAGTAGGGTTCACTGAAGCTTTCTTT
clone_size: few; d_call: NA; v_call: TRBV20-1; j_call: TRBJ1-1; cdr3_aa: CSARPPPRATEAFF; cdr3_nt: TGCAGTGCTAGACCCCCCCCGAGAGCCACTGAAGCTTTCTTT
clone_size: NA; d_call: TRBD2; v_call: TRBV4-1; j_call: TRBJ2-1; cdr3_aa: CASSQDTSGFYNEQFF; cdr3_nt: TGCGCCAGCAGCCAAGATACTAGCGGGTTCTACAATGAGCAGTTCTTC
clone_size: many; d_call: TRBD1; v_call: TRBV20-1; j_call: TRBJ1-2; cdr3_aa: CSAREGQSYGYTF; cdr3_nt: TGCAGTGCTAGAGAGGGACAGAGCTATGGCTACACCTTC
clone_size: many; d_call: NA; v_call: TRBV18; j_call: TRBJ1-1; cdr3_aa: CASSQEQENTEAFF; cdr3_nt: TGTGCCAGCTCACAAGAACAGGAGAACACTGAAGCTTTCTTT
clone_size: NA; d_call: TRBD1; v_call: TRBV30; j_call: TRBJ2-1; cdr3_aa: CAWAMTGVQVNEQFF; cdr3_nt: TGTGCCTGGGCGATGACAGGGGTTCAGGTAAATGAGCAGTTCTTC
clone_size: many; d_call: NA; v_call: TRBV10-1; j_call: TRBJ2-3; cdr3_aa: CASSPDTQYF; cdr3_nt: TGCGCCAGCAGTCCAGATACGCAGTATTTT
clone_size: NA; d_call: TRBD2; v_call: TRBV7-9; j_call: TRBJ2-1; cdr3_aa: CASSSYADSGSSYNEQFF; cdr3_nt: TGTGCCAGCAGTTCATACGCGGATAGCGGGAGCTCCTACAATGAGCAGTTCTTC
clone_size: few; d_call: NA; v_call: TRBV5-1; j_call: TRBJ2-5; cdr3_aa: CASSLKNQETQYF; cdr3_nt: TGCGCCAGCAGCTTAAAGAACCAAGAGACCCAGTACTTC
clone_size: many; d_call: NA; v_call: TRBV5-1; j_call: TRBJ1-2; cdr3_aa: CASSLTITEDYGYTF; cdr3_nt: TGCGCCAGCAGCTTGACAATTACAGAGGACTATGGCTACACCTTC
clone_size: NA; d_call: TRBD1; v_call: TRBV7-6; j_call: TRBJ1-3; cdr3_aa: CASSRDRAGDTIYF; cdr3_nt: TGTGCCAGCAGCCGCGACAGGGCAGGGGACACCATATATTTT
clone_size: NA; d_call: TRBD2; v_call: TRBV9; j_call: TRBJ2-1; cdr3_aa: CASSAGHSGRADEQFF; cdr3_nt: TGTGCCAGCAGCGCTGGCCATAGCGGGAGGGCTGATGAGCAGTTCTTC
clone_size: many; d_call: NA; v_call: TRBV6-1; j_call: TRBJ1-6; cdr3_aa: CASSEWGASNNSPLHF; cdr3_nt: TGTGCCAGCAGTGAATGGGGGGCGTCGAATAATTCACCCCTCCACTTT
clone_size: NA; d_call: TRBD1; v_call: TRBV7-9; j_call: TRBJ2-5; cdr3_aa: CASSLGPGTEETQYF; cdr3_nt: TGTGCCAGCAGCTTAGGTCCTGGGACAGAAGAGACCCAGTACTTC
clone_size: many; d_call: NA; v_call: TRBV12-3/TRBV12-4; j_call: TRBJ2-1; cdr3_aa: CASNPAQGSNSYNEQFF; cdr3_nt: TGTGCCAGCAACCCCGCGCAGGGGAGTAACTCCTACAATGAGCAGTTCTTC
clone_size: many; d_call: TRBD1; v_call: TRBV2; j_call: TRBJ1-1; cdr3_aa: CASRATGGRDTEAFF; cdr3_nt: TGTGCCAGCAGGGCCACAGGGGGGAGGGACACTGAAGCTTTCTTT
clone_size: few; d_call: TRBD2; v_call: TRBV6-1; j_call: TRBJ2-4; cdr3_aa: CASSPGLALKNIQYF; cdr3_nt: TGTGCCAGCAGTCCTGGACTAGCACTCAAAAACATTCAGTACTTC
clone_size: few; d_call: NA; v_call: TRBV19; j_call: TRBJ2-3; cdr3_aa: CASSTDGGSSNTQYF; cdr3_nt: TGTGCCAGTAGCACGGATGGAGGGAGCTCAAATACGCAGTATTTT
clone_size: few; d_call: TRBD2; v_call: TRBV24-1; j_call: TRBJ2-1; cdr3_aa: CATSDLAGVDNEQFF; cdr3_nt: TGTGCCACCAGTGATTTGGCGGGAGTGGACAATGAGCAGTTCTTC
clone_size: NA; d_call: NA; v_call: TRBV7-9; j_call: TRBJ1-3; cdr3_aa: CASSFETLGNTIYF; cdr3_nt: TGTGCCAGCAGCTTCGAGACCCTCGGAAACACCATATATTTT
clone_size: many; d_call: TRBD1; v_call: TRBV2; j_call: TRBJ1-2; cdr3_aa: CASRGGTGSDGYTF; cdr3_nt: TGTGCCAGCAGAGGGGGGACAGGCTCGGATGGCTACACCTTC
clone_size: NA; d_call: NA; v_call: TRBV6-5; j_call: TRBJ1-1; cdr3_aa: CASSYGGLGSFF; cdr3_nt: TGTGCCAGCAGTTACGGTGGGCTGGGGTCTTTCTTT
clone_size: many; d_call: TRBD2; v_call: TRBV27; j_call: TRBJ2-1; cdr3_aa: CASSMRGSSYNEQFF; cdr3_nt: TGTGCCAGCAGTATGCGGGGGAGCTCCTACAATGAGCAGTTCTTC
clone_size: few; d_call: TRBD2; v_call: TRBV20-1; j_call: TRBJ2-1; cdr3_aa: CSARSGRNEQFF; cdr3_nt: TGCAGTGCTAGGAGCGGGAGGAATGAGCAGTTCTTC
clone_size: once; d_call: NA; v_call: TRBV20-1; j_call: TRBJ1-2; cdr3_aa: CSASWGEQDYGYTF; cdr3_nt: TGCAGTGCTAGTTGGGGGGAGCAGGACTATGGCTACACCTTC
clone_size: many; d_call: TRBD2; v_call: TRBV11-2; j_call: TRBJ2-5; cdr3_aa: CASSLYLAVQETQYF; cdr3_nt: TGTGCCAGCAGCTTATATCTAGCGGTGCAAGAGACCCAGTACTTC
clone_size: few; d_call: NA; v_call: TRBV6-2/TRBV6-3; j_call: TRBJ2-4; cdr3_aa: CASRRGAKNIQYF; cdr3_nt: TGTGCCAGCAGAAGGGGAGCCAAAAACATTCAGTACTTC
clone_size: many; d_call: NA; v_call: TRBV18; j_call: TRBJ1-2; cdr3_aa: CASSPSGGLGGYTF; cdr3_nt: TGTGCCAGCTCACCGTCGGGCGGCCTCGGAGGCTACACCTTC
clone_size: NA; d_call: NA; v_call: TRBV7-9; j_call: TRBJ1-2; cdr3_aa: CASSYNQANYGYTF; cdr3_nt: TGTGCCAGCAGCTACAACCAGGCTAACTATGGCTACACCTTC
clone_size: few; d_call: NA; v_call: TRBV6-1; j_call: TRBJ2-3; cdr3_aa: CASLSGGYTDTQYF; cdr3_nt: TGTGCCAGCCTTAGCGGAGGCTACACAGATACGCAGTATTTT
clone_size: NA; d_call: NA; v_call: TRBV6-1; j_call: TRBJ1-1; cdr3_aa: CASRGKGGFEAFF; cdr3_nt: TGTGCCAGCAGGGGGAAGGGGGGGTTTGAAGCTTTCTTT
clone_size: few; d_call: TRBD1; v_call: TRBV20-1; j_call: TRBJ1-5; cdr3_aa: CSARRGGQGPMSGNQPQHF; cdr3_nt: TGCAGTGCTAGAAGGGGGGGACAGGGGCCTATGAGCGGCAATCAGCCCCAGCATTTT
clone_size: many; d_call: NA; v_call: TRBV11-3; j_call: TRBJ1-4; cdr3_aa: CASSSTGTGREKLFF; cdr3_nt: TGTGCCAGCAGCTCCACAGGGACGGGAAGGGAAAAACTGTTTTTT
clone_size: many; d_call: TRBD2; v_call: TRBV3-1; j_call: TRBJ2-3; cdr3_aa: CASSYPSSGSTDTQYF; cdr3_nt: TGTGCCAGCAGCTACCCATCTAGCGGATCCACAGATACGCAGTATTTT
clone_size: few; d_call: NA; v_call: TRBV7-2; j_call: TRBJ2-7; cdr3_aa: CASSPLSGSSYEQYF; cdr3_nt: TGTGCCAGCAGCCCCCTTAGCGGAAGCTCCTACGAGCAGTACTTC
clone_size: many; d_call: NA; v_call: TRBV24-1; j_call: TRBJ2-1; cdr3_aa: CATGLGEAGNNEQFF; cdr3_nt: TGTGCCACCGGGTTGGGTGAGGCGGGGAACAATGAGCAGTTCTTC
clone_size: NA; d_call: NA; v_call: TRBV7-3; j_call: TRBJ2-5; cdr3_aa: CASSPRGALSPQYF; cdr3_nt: TGTGCCAGCAGCCCTCGGGGGGCATTATCTCCCCAGTACTTC
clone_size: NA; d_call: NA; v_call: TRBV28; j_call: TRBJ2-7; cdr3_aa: CATHSFTGSSYEQYF; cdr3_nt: TGTGCGACACACTCTTTTACAGGTTCCTCCTACGAGCAGTACTTC
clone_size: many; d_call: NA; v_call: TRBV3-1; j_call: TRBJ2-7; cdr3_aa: CASSQEPAPYEQYF; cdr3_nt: TGTGCCAGCAGCCAAGAGCCAGCGCCCTACGAGCAGTACTTC
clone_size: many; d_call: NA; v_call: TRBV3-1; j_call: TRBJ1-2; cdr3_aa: CASSQDIARPYGYTF; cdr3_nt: TGTGCCAGCAGCCAAGATATCGCCAGACCCTATGGCTACACCTTC
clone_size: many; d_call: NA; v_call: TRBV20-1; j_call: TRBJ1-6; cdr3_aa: CSARAPGGIIASPLHF; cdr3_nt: TGCAGTGCTAGAGCCCCCGGGGGGATTATTGCTTCACCCCTCCACTTT
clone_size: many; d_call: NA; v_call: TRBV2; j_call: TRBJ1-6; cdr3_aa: CASSRTTPGYSPLHF; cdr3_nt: TGTGCCAGCAGCCGCACGACACCTGGTTATTCACCCCTCCACTTT
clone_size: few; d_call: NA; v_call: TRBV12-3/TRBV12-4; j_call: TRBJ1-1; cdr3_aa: CASILTGLAFF; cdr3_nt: TGTGCCAGCATTCTAACAGGGCTGGCTTTCTTT
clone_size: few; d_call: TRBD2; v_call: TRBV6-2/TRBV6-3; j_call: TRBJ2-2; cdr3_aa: CASRPVSGRPTGELFF; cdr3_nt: TGTGCCAGCAGGCCAGTTAGCGGGAGACCCACCGGGGAGCTGTTTTTT
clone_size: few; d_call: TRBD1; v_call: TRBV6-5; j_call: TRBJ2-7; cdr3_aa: CASSYSKGLTGGEQYF; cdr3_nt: TGTGCCAGCAGTTACTCCAAGGGACTCACAGGGGGCGAGCAGTACTTC
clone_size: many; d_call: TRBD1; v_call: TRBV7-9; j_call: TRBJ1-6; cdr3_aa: CASSLQSSRDRGRSPLHF; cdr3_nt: TGTGCCAGCAGCTTACAGAGTTCCCGGGACAGGGGACGGTCACCCCTCCACTTT
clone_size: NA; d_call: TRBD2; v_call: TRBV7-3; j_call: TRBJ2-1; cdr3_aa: CASSFSGRWDEQFF; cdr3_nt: TGTGCCAGCAGCTTTAGCGGGAGGTGGGATGAGCAGTTCTTC
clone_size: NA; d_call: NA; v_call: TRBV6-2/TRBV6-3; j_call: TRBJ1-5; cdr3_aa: CASSSLGGGQRSYSNQPQHF; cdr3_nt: TGTGCCAGCAGTTCCCTCGGAGGGGGTCAAAGATCCTATAGCAATCAGCCCCAGCATTTT
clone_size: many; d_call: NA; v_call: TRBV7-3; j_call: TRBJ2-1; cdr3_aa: CASSLSRDNNEQFF; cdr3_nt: TGTGCCAGCAGCTTATCGCGGGACAACAATGAGCAGTTCTTC